Listed below are T cell receptor beta chains from one sample, sequenced in a study of blood T cell repertoires in COVID-19. Assay: immunoSEQ multiplex PCR; the TCRdb copy retains only in-frame clones and omits some. The top ten hold roughly 13% of the sample, which has tens of thousands of clones, more than 85% seen once. Sequences were obtained from peripheral blood. The receptor source for this set is a man in his 70s with active or convalescent COVID-19. Each CDR3 is given with its conserved first and last residue. Each record gives: V gene, J gene, CDR3 protein.

TRBV3-1/TRBV3-2,TRBJ1-4,CASSQRDRGRTNEKLFF
TRBV5-4,TRBJ2-7,CASSHVRTSGTYEQYF
TRBV5-1,TRBJ1-5,CASSPGQSNQPQHF
TRBV5-1,TRBJ2-5,CASRGRGLGETQYF
TRBV30,TRBJ1-6,CAWSWDRENSPLHF
TRBV24-1,TRBJ1-5,CATSDWDSGDNQPQHF
TRBV7-3,TRBJ2-1,CASSLDAGTGYNEQFF
TRBV6-5,TRBJ1-2,CASSSVRQSYTF
TRBV19,TRBJ1-4,CATNTAWAGGEKLFF
TRBV7-2,TRBJ1-1,CASSSMPLNTEAFF
TRBV10-3,TRBJ1-3,CAIKDSKGGNTIYF
TRBV28,TRBJ2-7,CASSSPGTGLDEQYF
TRBV28,TRBJ1-1,CASSFGGLAFF
TRBV28,TRBJ2-1,CASSLGMTSGFQDEQFF
TRBV9,TRBJ1-4,CASSVGGTGVKKLFF
TRBV2,TRBJ1-1,CASSPDRQTEAFF
TRBV9,TRBJ1-3,CASSVGQGSGNTIYF
TRBV3-1/TRBV3-2,TRBJ2-3,CASSWGQGSQYF
TRBV5-1,TRBJ1-1,CASSRQGFGTEAFF
TRBV4-1,TRBJ2-2,CASSQEGLAGGFAGELFF
TRBV24-1,TRBJ1-2,CATSWGGADYGYTF
TRBV19,TRBJ1-3,CASSMWQGAGNTIYF